Below, 9 T cell receptor beta chains from the same sample are listed, as sequenced in a study of T cell changes during pregnancy in multiple sclerosis. Sequencing was performed with immunoSEQ multiplex PCR; in TCRdb, only in-frame clones are kept and a portion is missing. The table shows about 28,000 clones, with roughly nine tenths occurring only once. The sequencing here drew on CD4+ T cells from peripheral blood mononuclear cells, taken in the second trimester of pregnancy. These receptors were taken from a female donor with multiple sclerosis, enrolled in a pregnancy study.

CDR3 DNA sequence: TGTGCCAGCACCCTGACAACTGGAGGAGTCCATGAGCAGTTCTTC. Its protein is CASTLTTGGVHEQFF. The chain carries TRBV7-2 and TRBJ2-1; tentatively, D is TRBD2 (5 bases). V lost 7 bases and J lost 8, with 21 bases in between. This CDR3 contains 15 residues. CDR1 SGHTA and CDR2 FQGNSA come from the germline V gene.

V is TRBV7-6 and J is TRBJ1-3; D may be TRBD1 (5 bases). The CDR3 totals 17 residues. Trimming removed 1 base from V and 0 bases from J, with 13 bases in between. CDR1 and CDR2 from the germline V gene are SGHVS and FNYEAQ. The chain's CDR3 is CASSLEDTVLSGNTIYF. Written as DNA, the CDR3 is TGTGCCAGCAGCTTAGAGGACACCGTTCTCTCTGGAAACACCATATATTTT.

The genes are TRBV28 and TRBJ2-1; 11 bases match TRBD2. J gave up 7 bases and V 4 bases, and 6 bases lay outside the gene matches. Germline V gives CDR1 MDHEN, CDR2 SYDVKM. The CDR3 consists of 15 residues. CDR3 amino acids: CASSSTSGGTNEQFF. Here the CDR3 DNA reads TGTGCCAGCAGTTCTACTAGCGGGGGAACTAATGAGCAGTTCTTC.

The V call is TRBV7-8, the J call TRBJ1-5; D unclear. The CDR3 is 15 amino acids. Trimming left V 4 bases short and J 0 bases short, with 10 bases between. The V gene's germline CDR1 is SGHVS and CDR2 FQNEAQ. The DNA for the CDR3 is TGTGCCAGCAGCTCCTTATCGTATAGCAATCAGCCCCAGCATTTT. It specifies CASSSLSYSNQPQHF.

The rearrangement joins TRBV2 to TRBJ2-5; 11 bases agree with TRBD2. The trim removed 4 bases at V and 7 bases at J, leaving 8 bases unmatched. This CDR3 contains 15 residues. The germline V gene has CDR1 SNHLY and CDR2 FYNNEI. The CDR3 loop is CASSVTSGGSGTQYF. The CDR3 nucleotides read TGTGCCAGCAGTGTTACTAGCGGGGGATCTGGGACCCAGTACTTC.

This clone showed up just once. Distinct nucleotide sequences in the sample also encode this CDR3. The V call is TRBV7-2, the J call TRBJ1-1; perhaps TRBD1 as D (5 bases). V dropped 3 bases and J dropped 0 bases, with 11 bases sitting between them. Germline CDR1 SGHTA, CDR2 FQGNSA. The length of the CDR3 is 15 residues. The CDR3 reads CASSLGGGMNTEAFF. CDR3 nucleotide sequence: TGTGCCAGCAGCTTGGGTGGGGGGATGAACACTGAAGCTTTCTTT.

The chain links TRBV5-4 to TRBJ2-7, with D unresolved. The V gene lost 4 bases and the J gene lost 6 bases, with 26 bases spanning the gap. Germline CDR1 is SGHNT and CDR2 is YYREEE (reference sequence). The CDR3 consists of 17 residues. The CDR3 region has the DNA TGTGCCAGCAGCCACCTGGGTCGTATGAGAGGCCCCAGCGAGCAGTACTTC. Encoded protein: CASSHLGRMRGPSEQYF.

The chain carries TRBV7-3 and TRBJ2-3, with TRBD2 identical over 7 bases. The CDR3 is 13 amino acids. V gave up 1 base and J gave up 5 bases; unmatched junction bases: 0. The germline CDR1 and CDR2 sequences are SGHTA and FQGTGA. Here the CDR3 DNA reads TGTGCCAGCAGCTTAAGGGAGGGAGATACGCAGTATTTT. Translated, it gives CASSLREGDTQYF.

The CDR3 protein is CASGVYPGTARHEQFF. The DNA for the CDR3 is TGCGCCAGCGGGGTCTACCCCGGGACTGCTAGGCATGAGCAGTTCTTC. The V and J genes are TRBV4-1 and TRBJ2-1; a weak D match, TRBD2 (6 bases). Per the germline V gene, CDR1 is MGHRA and CDR2 is YSYEKL. V was trimmed by 8 bases and J by 8 bases, leaving 25 bases between them. The CDR3 loop spans 16 amino acids.